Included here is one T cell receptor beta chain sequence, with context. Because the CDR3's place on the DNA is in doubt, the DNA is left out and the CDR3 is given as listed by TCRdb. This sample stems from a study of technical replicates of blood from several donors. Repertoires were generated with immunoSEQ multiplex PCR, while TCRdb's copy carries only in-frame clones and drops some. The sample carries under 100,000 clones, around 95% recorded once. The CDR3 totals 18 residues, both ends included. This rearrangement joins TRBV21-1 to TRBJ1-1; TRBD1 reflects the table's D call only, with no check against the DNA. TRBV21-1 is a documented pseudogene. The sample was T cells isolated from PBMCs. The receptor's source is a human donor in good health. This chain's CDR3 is CASSPEIRVFGGGTEAFF.